The 4 T cell receptor beta chains given below trace back to one sample, sequenced in a study of T cell responses to AZD1222 COVID-19 vaccine (dated by TCRdb to the early 2020s). Per the publication, the time point label means: baseline before first vaccination. Library method: the immunoSEQ multiplex PCR assay. TCRdb stores this immuneACCESS table with in-frame sequences only. Part of the clones is absent; in the studies checked, under half of the shortfall reflects unresolved V genes, and no reason is known for the rest. This sample is represented by 96,000 or so clones; nearly 90% of them were singletons. The ten most abundant clones make up 1.5% to 2% of the sample. The sample in question was peripheral blood, obtained on day 0 of AZD1222 vaccination. The receptors here all came from an adult in good health.

The chain links TRBV11-2 to TRBJ2-3; D is perhaps TRBD1 (6 bases). V was clipped by 8 bases and J by 4 bases, with 13 bases between them. The germline gives CDR1 SGHAT, CDR2 FQNNGV. The CDR3 covers 13 residues. CDR3 sequence reads: CASFRGPPDTQYF. The CDR3 region has the DNA TGTGCCAGCTTCAGGGGCCCGCCAGATACGCAGTATTTT.

The rearrangement joins TRBV27 to TRBJ1-4; possibly TRBD1 for D (5 bases). Germline V gives CDR1 MNHEY, CDR2 SMNVEV (reference sequence). This CDR3 contains 14 residues. V was trimmed by 6 bases and J by 4 bases, leaving 12 bases between them. The CDR3 region has the DNA TGTGCCAGCAGGTTCTGGGGCCTTAATGAAAAACTGTTTTTT. Its protein is CASRFWGLNEKLFF.

The chain links TRBV6-1 to TRBJ1-4; no definite D call. With 1 base removed from V and 8 bases from J, the gap between germline ends came to 8 bases. Germline values: CDR1 MNHNS, CDR2 SASEGT. The CDR3 spans 13 residues. This CDR3 is CASSEVLGEKLFF. The CDR3 nucleotides read TGTGCCAGCAGTGAAGTTCTGGGGGAAAAACTGTTTTTT.

The V and J genes are TRBV2 and TRBJ2-2; D perhaps matches TRBD1 (6 bases). This CDR3 contains 15 residues. The V end was cut by 6 bases, the J end by 5 bases, with 16 bases between. CDR1 and CDR2 (germline): SNHLY, FYNNEI. The CDR3, as DNA: TGTGCCAGCAGCGTCACAACAGGGCGGACCGGGGAGCTGTTTTTT. Its protein is CASSVTTGRTGELFF.